Sequencing of this TCR beta chain was carried out in a study of cytomegalovirus exposure and HLA in healthy donors. Amplification used 60 Vbeta primers and 13 Jbeta primers. Repertoires were generated with immunoSEQ multiplex PCR, while TCRdb's copy carries only in-frame clones and drops some. This sample lists roughly 140,000 clones; its ten largest clones have around 0.96%. Per the germline V gene, CDR1 is SGHRS and CDR2 is YFSETQ. This CDR3 comprises 15 residues. V trimming: 0 bases; J trimming: 2 bases; junction bases outside the gene matches: 3. The genes are TRBV5-1 and TRBJ2-5, with 8 nucleotides matching TRBD1. The sequenced sample consisted of PBMCs. The receptor was isolated from a male donor in good health and CMV-seronegative. The CDR3 is CASSLGGQAQETQYF. DNA of the CDR3: TGCGCCAGCAGCTTGGGGGGACAGGCGCAAGAGACCCAGTACTTC.